The entry below gives a single TCR beta chain sequence along with its context. Its matching antigen is unknown. A read error may account for a junction end that differs from germline. This entry comes from a study of cytomegalovirus exposure and HLA in healthy donors. Regarding the study as a whole: The productive fraction for most TCR beta V segments was about 87% or about 30% in an earlier analysis. A later analysis found TCR association rates differed by HLA locus, highest for DRB1 and lowest for HLA-C.

Germline V gene sequence: CDR1 SQVTM, CDR2 ANQGSEA. The CDR3 runs to 12 residues. Healthy people donating bone marrow made up the donors. Nominal health characterized the donors when sampled, though unrecorded immune exposures were likely. PCR used 60 Vbeta primers and 13 Jbeta primers. TCRdb's table, derived via immunoSEQ multiplex PCR, lists solely in-frame clones and lacks some. Here the sample spans fewer than 90,000 clones, 80% to 90% being singletons. Sequenced material: PBMCs. This chain uses TRBV29-1 with TRBJ1-3; D is unclear. The receptor was derived from a human donor in good health. CDR3 in amino acids: CSARPGGSTIYF. The CDR3 DNA reads as TGCAGCGCCCGGCCGGGAGGAAGCACCATATATTTT.